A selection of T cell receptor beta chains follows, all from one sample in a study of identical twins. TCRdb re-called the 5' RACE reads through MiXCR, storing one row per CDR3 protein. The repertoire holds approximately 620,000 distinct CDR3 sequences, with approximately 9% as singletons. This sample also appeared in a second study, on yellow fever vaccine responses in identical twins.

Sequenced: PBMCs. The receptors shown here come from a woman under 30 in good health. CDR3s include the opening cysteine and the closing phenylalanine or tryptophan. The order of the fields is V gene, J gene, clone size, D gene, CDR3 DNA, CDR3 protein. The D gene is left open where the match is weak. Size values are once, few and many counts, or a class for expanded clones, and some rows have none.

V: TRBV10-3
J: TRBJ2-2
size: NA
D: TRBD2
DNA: TGTGCCATCAGTGACCCAGCTAGCGGAAACACCGGGGAGCTGTTTTTT
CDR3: CAISDPASGNTGELFF

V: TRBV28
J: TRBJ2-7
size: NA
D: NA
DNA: TGTGCCAGCAGTCCGGAAGGAGGGGCGCAAGGGGACGAGCAGTACTTC
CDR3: CASSPEGGAQGDEQYF

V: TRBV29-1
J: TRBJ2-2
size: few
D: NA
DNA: TGCAGCGCCGCGGACAAGAACACCGGGGAGCTGTTTTTT
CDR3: CSAADKNTGELFF

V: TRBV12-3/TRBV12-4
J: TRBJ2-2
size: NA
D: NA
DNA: TGTGCCAGCAGTTTCCCCCTTTTATCCACCGGGGAGCTGTTTTTT
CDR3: CASSFPLLSTGELFF

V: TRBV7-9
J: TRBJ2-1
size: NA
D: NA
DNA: TGTGCCAGCAGTCTCGGGACGGCCGTGGGGGGTGAGCAGTTCTTC
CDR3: CASSLGTAVGGEQFF

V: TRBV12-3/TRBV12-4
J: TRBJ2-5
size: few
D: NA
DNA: TGTGCCAGCACTTATTTTGGGGGATCAGAGACCCAGTACTTC
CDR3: CASTYFGGSETQYF

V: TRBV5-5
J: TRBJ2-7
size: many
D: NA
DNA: TGTGCCAGCAGCTTGATACTGGGGGACTCCTACGAGCAGTACTTC
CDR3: CASSLILGDSYEQYF

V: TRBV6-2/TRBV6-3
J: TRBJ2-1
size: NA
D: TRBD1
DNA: TGTGCCAGCAGTTACGGGACAGGGTATTTCTCTGAGCAGTTCTTC
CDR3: CASSYGTGYFSEQFF

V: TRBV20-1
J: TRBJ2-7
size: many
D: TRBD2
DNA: TGCAGTGCTAGAAGGGTTACTAGCGGGGATATCTACGAGCAGTACTTC
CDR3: CSARRVTSGDIYEQYF

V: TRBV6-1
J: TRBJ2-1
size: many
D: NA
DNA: TGTGCCAGCAGCCCTATCGGGTCCAACGCCCACAATGAGCAGTTCTTC
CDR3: CASSPIGSNAHNEQFF

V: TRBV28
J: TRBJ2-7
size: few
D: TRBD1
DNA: TGTGCCAGCGGTACAGGGGGCCCTACCTCCTACGAGCAGTACTTC
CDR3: CASGTGGPTSYEQYF

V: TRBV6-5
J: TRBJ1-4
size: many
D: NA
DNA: TGTGCCAGCAGTTACTTACAGGATAATGAAAAACTGTTTTTT
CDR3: CASSYLQDNEKLFF

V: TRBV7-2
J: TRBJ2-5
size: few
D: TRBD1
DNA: TGTGCCAGCAGTCATCCAGGGGGCTGGGGGGAGACCCAGTACTTC
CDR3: CASSHPGGWGETQYF

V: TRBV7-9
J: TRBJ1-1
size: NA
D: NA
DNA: TGTGCCAGCAGCTCCAGGCAGGGTTGGGAGACTGAAGCTTTCTTT
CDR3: CASSSRQGWETEAFF

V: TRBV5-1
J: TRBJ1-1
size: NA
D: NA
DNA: TGCGCCAGCAGCTTGGTTGCACAGGGGAACACTGAAGCTTTCTTT
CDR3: CASSLVAQGNTEAFF

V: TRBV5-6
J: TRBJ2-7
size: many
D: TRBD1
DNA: TGTGCCAGCAGCTTGGTTGGGACAGGGTCCTACGAGCAGTACTTC
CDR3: CASSLVGTGSYEQYF

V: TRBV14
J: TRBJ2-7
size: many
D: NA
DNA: TGTGCCAGCAGCCAAGAACGACACCCAAAGTACTTC
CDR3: CASSQERHPKYF

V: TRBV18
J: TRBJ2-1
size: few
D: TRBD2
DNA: TGTGCCAGCTCACCATTCGAGCGGGAGGCCCCCTACAATGAGCAGTTCTTC
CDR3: CASSPFEREAPYNEQFF

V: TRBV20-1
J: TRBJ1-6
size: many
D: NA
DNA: TGCAGTGCTAGAGTAAGAAGTTTTAGAGATAATTCACCCCTCCACTTT
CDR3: CSARVRSFRDNSPLHF

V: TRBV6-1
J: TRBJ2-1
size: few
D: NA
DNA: TGTGCCAGCAAAATGGACGGATCCTACAATGAGCAGTTCTTC
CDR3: CASKMDGSYNEQFF

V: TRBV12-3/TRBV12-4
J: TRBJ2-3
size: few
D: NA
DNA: TGTGCCAGCAGTCTCCGGACAGGGCGGCTGGCGGGGGGCCGGACAGATACGCAGTATTTT
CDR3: CASSLRTGRLAGGRTDTQYF

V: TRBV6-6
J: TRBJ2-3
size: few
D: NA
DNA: TGTGCCAGCACCCCCCGAGAAACAGATACGCAGTATTTT
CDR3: CASTPRETDTQYF

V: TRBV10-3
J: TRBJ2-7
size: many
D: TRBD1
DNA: TGTGCCATCAATCAAGGACAGGAACAGCAGTACTTC
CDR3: CAINQGQEQQYF